Listed here are 9 T cell receptor beta chains from one sample, sequenced in a study of blood T cell repertoires in COVID-19. The table came from immunoSEQ multiplex PCR; TCRdb's copy has only in-frame clones and leaves some out. The top ten hold under 3.5% of the sample, which has about 170,000 clones, 86% seen once. The specimen sequenced was peripheral blood. Receptors were obtained from a man in his 70s with acute or convalescent COVID-19.

The chain links TRBV2 to TRBJ1-3; D gene uncertain. The CDR3 is made up of 13 amino acids. Per germline, CDR1 SNHLY and CDR2 FYNNEI. The ends were cut back, 1 base at V and 8 bases at J, with 9 bases in the middle. The CDR3 bases are TGTGCCAGCAGTGAAGGAGCGTGGGACACCATATATTTT. As protein: CASSEGAWDTIYF.

V and J are TRBV6-5 and TRBJ2-7, with TRBD2 matching 13 bases. Germline trimming cut 8 bases from V and 2 bases from J; bases unmatched to any gene: 3. The CDR3 loop spans 14 amino acids. Germline CDR1 is MNHEY and CDR2 is SVGAGI. CDR3 bases: TGTGCCAGCCGAACTAGCGGGAGGGCCTACGAGCAGTACTTC. This gives the protein CASRTSGRAYEQYF.

This chain uses TRBV9 with TRBJ2-3; no definite D call. Germline loops: CDR1 SGDLS, CDR2 YYNGEE. This CDR3 contains 14 residues. The V and J ends lost 0 bases and 3 bases respectively, with 8 bases between them. CDR3 bases: TGTGCCAGCAGCGTAGTTTCCAGGACAGATACGCAGTATTTT. Protein: CASSVVSRTDTQYF.

The chain combines TRBV12-5 with TRBJ2-3, with TRBD2 as a possible D gene (6 bases). The CDR3 sequence is 19 residues long. Germline V gives CDR1 LGHNT, CDR2 FRNRAP. V was cut by 0 bases and J by 3 bases, with 22 bases left in between. The CDR3 here is CASGLVNHRGGSWTDTQYF. The CDR3 DNA follows: TGTGCTAGTGGTTTGGTAAATCATCGCGGAGGGAGTTGGACAGATACGCAGTATTTT.

V gene TRBV6-5 combines with J gene TRBJ1-2, with D possibly being TRBD1 (5 bases). In germline, CDR1 is MNHEY, CDR2 SVGAGI. There are 14 residues in the CDR3. With 5 bases removed from V and 11 bases from J, the gap between germline ends came to 21 bases. The DNA for the CDR3 is TGTGCCAGCAGTCCCCATCGTCCCCCAGGGAGGTACACCTTC. Translating gives CASSPHRPPGRYTF.

The rearrangement uses TRBV3-1 (or the pseudogene TRBV3-2) and TRBJ1-3; 8 nucleotides align to TRBD1. V was clipped by 4 bases and J by 4 bases; unmatched bases: 3. The CDR3 spans 14 residues. Germline V gene data show CDR1 as LGHDT and CDR2 as YNNKEL (reference sequence). Written as DNA, the CDR3 is TGTGCCAGCAGCCTGACAGGGGCCGGAAACACCATATATTTT. Its translation: CASSLTGAGNTIYF.

This sequence joins TRBV27 and TRBJ2-1, with a tentative D call TRBD2 (5 bases). The V gene's germline CDR1 is MNHEY and CDR2 SMNVEV (reference sequence). V shed 3 bases and J shed 0 bases, with 9 bases lying between them. The CDR3 has 15 amino acids. CDR3 protein: CASSFKRTSYNEQFF. CDR3 nucleotide sequence: TGTGCCAGCAGTTTTAAGCGGACCTCCTACAATGAGCAGTTCTTC.

The chain is built from TRBV5-1 and TRBJ2-7; perhaps TRBD1 as D (7 bases). Trimming left V 4 bases short and J 3 bases short, with 14 bases between. Per the germline V gene, CDR1 is SGHRS and CDR2 is YFSETQ. The CDR3 runs 14 residues. CDR3 DNA: TGCGCCAGCAGCGCAGGGGGGCCCGTCTACGAGCAGTACTTC. It translates to CASSAGGPVYEQYF. Full variable domain (missing parts from reference TRBV5-1 and TRBJ2-7): KAGVTQTPRYLIKTRGQQVTLSCSPISGHRSVSWYQQTPGQGLQFLFEYFSETQRNKGNFPGRFSGRQFSNSRSEMNVSTLELGDSALYLCASSAGGPVYEQYFGPGTRLTVT.

This rearrangement joins TRBV28 to TRBJ1-4, with 9 positions matching TRBD1. The V segment lost 5 bases and the J segment 8 bases; nucleotides outside the gene matches: 6. The CDR3 covers 14 residues. Germline V CDR1 and CDR2: MDHEN, SYDVKM. The CDR3 nucleotides are TGTGCCAGCAGTAAAGGGGACAGGGTAGAAAAACTGTTTTTT. It specifies CASSKGDRVEKLFF.